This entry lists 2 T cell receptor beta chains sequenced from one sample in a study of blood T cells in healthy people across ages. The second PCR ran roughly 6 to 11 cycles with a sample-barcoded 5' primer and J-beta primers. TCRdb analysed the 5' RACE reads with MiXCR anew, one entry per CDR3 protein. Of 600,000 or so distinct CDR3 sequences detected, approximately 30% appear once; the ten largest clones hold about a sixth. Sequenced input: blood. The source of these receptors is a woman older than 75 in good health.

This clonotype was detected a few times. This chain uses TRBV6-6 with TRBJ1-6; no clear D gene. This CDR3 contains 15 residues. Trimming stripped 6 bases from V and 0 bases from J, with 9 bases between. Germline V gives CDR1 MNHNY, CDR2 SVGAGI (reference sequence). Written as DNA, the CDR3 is TGTGCCAGCAGAGATTCGAGCTCCTATAATTCACCCCTCCACTTT. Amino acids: CASRDSSSYNSPLHF.

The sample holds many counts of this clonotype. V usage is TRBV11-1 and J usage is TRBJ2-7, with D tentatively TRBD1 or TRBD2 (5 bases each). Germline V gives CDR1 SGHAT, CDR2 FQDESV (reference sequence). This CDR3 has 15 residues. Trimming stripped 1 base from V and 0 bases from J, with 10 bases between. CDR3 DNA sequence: TGTGCCAGCAGCTTAGGGCTGGGGACCTCCTACGAGCAGTACTTC. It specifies CASSLGLGTSYEQYF.